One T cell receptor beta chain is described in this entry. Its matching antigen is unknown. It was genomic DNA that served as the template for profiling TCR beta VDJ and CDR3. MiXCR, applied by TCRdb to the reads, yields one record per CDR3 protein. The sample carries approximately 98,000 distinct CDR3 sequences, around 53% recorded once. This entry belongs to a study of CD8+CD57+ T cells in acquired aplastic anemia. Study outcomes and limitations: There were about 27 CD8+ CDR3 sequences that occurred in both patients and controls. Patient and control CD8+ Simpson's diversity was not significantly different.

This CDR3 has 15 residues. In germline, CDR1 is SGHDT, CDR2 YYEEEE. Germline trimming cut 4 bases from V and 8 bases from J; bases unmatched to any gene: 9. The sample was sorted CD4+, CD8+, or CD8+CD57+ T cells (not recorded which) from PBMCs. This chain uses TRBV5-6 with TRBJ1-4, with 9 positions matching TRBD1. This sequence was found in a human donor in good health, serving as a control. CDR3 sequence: CASSDPGQGGEKLFF. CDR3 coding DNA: TGTGCCAGCAGCGATCCGGGACAGGGAGGCGAAAAACTGTTTTTT.